A selection of T cell receptor beta chains follows, all from one sample in a study of post-analysis software for immune sequencing data. A single record per CDR3 protein comes from TCRdb applying MiXCR to the PCR reads. The repertoire holds roughly 600,000 distinct CDR3 sequences, with roughly 47% as singletons. The sequenced sample was blood. These receptors were taken from a girl aged 5 to 17 with multiple sclerosis. The CDR3 runs from the conserved cysteine through the conserved F or W. D genes are given only for firm matches. Clone sizes are given selectively: once, few, many, or a class where the clone is expanded.

TRBV28	-	-	TRBJ2-5	TGTGCCAGCAGACATATAACAGGGAGGGATCAAGAGACCCAGTACTTC	CASRHITGRDQETQYF
TRBV5-1	TRBD2	-	TRBJ2-1	TGCGCCAGCAGCTTTGGACTAGCGGGGTACAATGAGCAGTTCTTC	CASSFGLAGYNEQFF
TRBV24-1	-	-	TRBJ2-1	TGTGCCACCAGTGATTCCCGCGAGGGGCCAAGTATTGGATACAATGAGCAGTTCTTC	CATSDSREGPSIGYNEQFF
TRBV7-2	TRBD1	few	TRBJ2-5	TGTGCCAGCAGCTTAGCAACAGACAGGGAAGAGACCCAGTACTTC	CASSLATDREETQYF
TRBV6-5	-	few	TRBJ2-7	TGTGCCAGCAGTTATCAAGGGACCTACGAGCAGTACTTC	CASSYQGTYEQYF
TRBV4-1	-	-	TRBJ2-1	TGCGCCAGCAGCCATACACCGAGCTCCTACAATGAGCAGTTCTTC	CASSHTPSSYNEQFF
TRBV5-1	TRBD1	-	TRBJ2-3	TGCGCCAGCAGCTTGGCGGGACAGGGGGTTGGAGATACGCAGTATTTT	CASSLAGQGVGDTQYF
TRBV6-5	-	-	TRBJ2-3	TGTGCCACGACAAAGGATACGCAGTATTTT	CATTKDTQYF
TRBV12-3/TRBV12-4	-	-	TRBJ2-7	TGTGCCAGCAGTTTCGGGGTGGACGAGCAGTACTTC	CASSFGVDEQYF
TRBV5-1	-	few	TRBJ2-7	TGCGCCAGCAGCCAGGGAATTCATGACAACTACGAGCAGTACTTC	CASSQGIHDNYEQYF
TRBV7-2	TRBD1	-	TRBJ1-5	TGTGCCAGCAGCTTACAGGGGGCTGGTCAGCCCCAGCATTTT	CASSLQGAGQPQHF
TRBV7-8	TRBD1	-	TRBJ1-2	TGTGCCAGCAGCTCCCGGGGGAGGGGGCTCAACCGCGAGGGCTATGGCTACACCTTC	CASSSRGRGLNREGYGYTF
TRBV5-8	-	few	TRBJ1-2	TGTGCCAGCAGCTTTCGACAGAAACCAAACTATGGCTACACCTTC	CASSFRQKPNYGYTF
TRBV6-2/TRBV6-3	-	-	TRBJ2-3	TGTGCCAGCAGTTACGGGCCGGGAGCGGTAGATACGCAGTATTTT	CASSYGPGAVDTQYF
TRBV4-1	TRBD2	-	TRBJ2-3	TGCGCCAGCAGCCAAGGCCGCGGGGGAGCAGATTCGCAGTATTTT	CASSQGRGGADSQYF
TRBV7-7	-	-	TRBJ1-1	TGTGCCAGCGCCACACAGGAGAACACTGAAGCTTTCTTT	CASATQENTEAFF
TRBV12-3/TRBV12-4	-	-	TRBJ2-3	TGTGCCAGCAAGGAACAGGGCACGAGCACAGATACGCAGTATTTT	CASKEQGTSTDTQYF
TRBV12-3/TRBV12-4	-	-	TRBJ1-2	TGTGCCAGCACCACGGACCGGACCTCTAAGGGCTACACCTTC	CASTTDRTSKGYTF
TRBV7-2	TRBD1	few	TRBJ2-7	TGTGCCAGCAGCTTCCCCCGGGGGACAGGTAGGAACGGCGAGCAGTACTTC	CASSFPRGTGRNGEQYF
TRBV20-1	-	medium-sized	TRBJ2-1	TGCAGTGCTAGCCCTTTCACCAATGAGCAGTTCTTC	CSASPFTNEQFF
TRBV24-1	-	-	TRBJ2-1	TGTGCCACCAGTGAACCGGGACTCTACAATGAGCAGTTCTTC	CATSEPGLYNEQFF
TRBV7-6	-	few	TRBJ2-3	TGTGCCAGCAGCCTGGACGGACTAACTAATACGCAGTATTTT	CASSLDGLTNTQYF
TRBV3-1	-	-	TRBJ1-1	TGTGCCAGCAGCCAATACCCCTCCAATCGGGGGAGGACTGAAGCTTTCTTT	CASSQYPSNRGRTEAFF
TRBV11-2	TRBD1	-	TRBJ1-2	TGTGCCAGCAGCTTACAGGGGGGCGGCTATGGCTACACCTTC	CASSLQGGGYGYTF
TRBV29-1	TRBD2	once	TRBJ2-3	TGCAGCGCCCTGGGACTAGCGGATTACACAGATACGCAGTATTTT	CSALGLADYTDTQYF
TRBV3-1	-	few	TRBJ1-5	TGTGCCAGCAGCCTTGGGACCGCTTCCAGCAATCAGCCCCAGCATTTT	CASSLGTASSNQPQHF
TRBV7-2	-	-	TRBJ2-5	TGTGCCAGCCGACAAGAGACCCAGTACTTC	CASRQETQYF
TRBV4-2	TRBD1	few	TRBJ1-2	TGTGCCAGCAGCCATAAAACCTCCCTAGGGACAGGGGACTACACCTTC	CASSHKTSLGTGDYTF
TRBV7-9	TRBD2	-	TRBJ2-7	TGTGCCAGCAGCTTTAACGGCCTAGCGGGAGGAGGGGAGGCCCAGTACTTC	CASSFNGLAGGGEAQYF
TRBV5-6	TRBD1	-	TRBJ2-1	TGTGCCAGCAGCTTGGGGACAGGTAATTACAATGAGCAGTTCTTC	CASSLGTGNYNEQFF
TRBV20-1	TRBD2	-	TRBJ2-3	TGCAGTGCTAGAGCCCCGGGACTAGGCACAGATACGCAGTATTTT	CSARAPGLGTDTQYF
TRBV20-1	-	-	TRBJ2-1	TGCAGTGCTAGGGGCAACTCCTACAATGAGCAGTTCTTC	CSARGNSYNEQFF
TRBV2	-	few	TRBJ2-3	TGTGCCAGCAGTCCCCTAGCGAGCACAGATACGCAGTATTTT	CASSPLASTDTQYF
TRBV7-9	TRBD1	few	TRBJ2-4	TGTGCCAGCACCACCACCTCAGGGACAGGGCAAAACATTCAGTACTTC	CASTTTSGTGQNIQYF
TRBV20-1	-	once	TRBJ2-7	TGCAGTGCTAACCGTAATTGGGGCGAGCAGTACTTC	CSANRNWGEQYF
TRBV6-1	-	-	TRBJ1-1	TGTGCCAGCAGTCGCAGTGGGGGCTACGAGCCTGAAGCTTTCTTT	CASSRSGGYEPEAFF
TRBV5-6	TRBD2	-	TRBJ2-5	TGTGCCAGCAGCTTGGTGGCTAGCGGGAGTCTAGAGACCCAGTACTTC	CASSLVASGSLETQYF
TRBV12-3/TRBV12-4	TRBD2	few	TRBJ2-7	TGTGCCAGCAGTCCCCTAGCGGGTATAGCCTACGAGCAGTACTTC	CASSPLAGIAYEQYF
TRBV20-1	-	-	TRBJ2-1	TGCAGTGCCCCTGCATTAGCCAATGAGCAGTTCTTC	CSAPALANEQFF
TRBV20-1	-	few	TRBJ2-7	TGCAGTGCTATGGCCTCTGGAAGGGGCTACGAGCAGTACTTC	CSAMASGRGYEQYF
TRBV28	TRBD1	-	TRBJ2-5	TGTGCCAGCAGGGACAGGGGGCAAGAGACCCAGTACTTC	CASRDRGQETQYF
TRBV7-6	-	few	TRBJ2-5	TGTGCCAGCAGCTTAAGTCCGGATCTGGAGACCCAGTACTTC	CASSLSPDLETQYF
TRBV7-9	-	-	TRBJ2-7	TGTGCCAGCAGCTTAACAAATCTATACGAGCAGTACTTC	CASSLTNLYEQYF
TRBV7-6	-	few	TRBJ1-5	TGTGCCAGCAGCTTACAGGCCCACGGCAATCAGCCCCAGCATTTT	CASSLQAHGNQPQHF
TRBV30	-	-	TRBJ2-5	TGTGCCTGGAGCTCCCGAAGGGAGACCCAGTACTTC	CAWSSRRETQYF
TRBV5-1	-	-	TRBJ2-1	TGCGCCAGCAGCTTGACCCTTAATGAGCAGTTCTTC	CASSLTLNEQFF
TRBV4-2	-	few	TRBJ2-7	TGTGCCAGCAGCCAAGACTGGAGCAGGGCGGACGAGCAGTACTTC	CASSQDWSRADEQYF
TRBV7-8	TRBD1	-	TRBJ1-4	TGTGCCAGCAGCCCGGGGACAGGCTCATCCGAAAAACTGTTTTTT	CASSPGTGSSEKLFF
TRBV29-1	-	-	TRBJ2-5	TGCAGCGCCTGGGACCAAGAGACCCAGTACTTC	CSAWDQETQYF
TRBV7-2	TRBD2	-	TRBJ2-7	TGTGCCAGCAGCGCCACTAGCGGGAGGTCTTACGAGCAGTACTTC	CASSATSGRSYEQYF
TRBV27	TRBD2	-	TRBJ2-7	TGTGCCAGGAAGAGGGGGGTGGCTAGCGGGACCTACGAGCAGTACTTC	CARKRGVASGTYEQYF
TRBV7-2	-	few	TRBJ2-7	TGTGCCAGCAGCTTAGCGTCCCTAGAATACGAGCAGTACTTC	CASSLASLEYEQYF